The 25 T cell receptor beta chains below come from one sample, sequenced in a study of T cells in Graves' hyperthyroidism and ophthalmopathy. RNA transcripts served as the template for amplifying TCR beta CDR3 regions. With the HTBI primer set, the TCR CDR3 went through a first round of RT-PCR. MiXCR was run by TCRdb on the multiplex PCR reads, yielding one entry per CDR3 protein. The repertoire holds about 290,000 distinct CDR3 sequences, with approximately 15% as singletons. Sequenced: blood. The receptors stem from an older woman with Graves' ophthalmopathy.

This clonotype was counted at least ten times. V is TRBV5-1 and J is TRBJ1-6, with 7 bases matching TRBD1. This CDR3 has 14 residues. In germline, CDR1 is SGHRS, CDR2 YFSETQ. V gave up 5 bases and J gave up 5 bases; unmatched junction bases: 4. The CDR3 region has the DNA TGCGCCAGCAGTACCACAGGGGATAATTCACCCCTCCACTTT. This translates into CASSTTGDNSPLHF.

This clonotype was picked up many times. The chain recombines TRBV18 with TRBJ1-4, with 7 bases matching TRBD1. Per germline, CDR1 KGHSH and CDR2 LQKENI. This CDR3 is built from 17 residues. The J segment lost 0 bases and the V segment lost 6 bases, leaving 10 bases of the junction unmatched. In DNA, the CDR3 is TGTGCCAGCTCCCAGACAGGGCTGGCGGCAACTAATGAAAAACTGTTTTTT. Translating gives CASSQTGLAATNEKLFF.

This clonotype was counted ten times or more. V gene TRBV18 combines with J gene TRBJ2-7; perhaps TRBD1 as D (5 bases). The CDR3 extends over 15 amino acids. The germline V and J ends were trimmed by 3 bases and 0 bases, with 12 bases remaining between them. Germline CDR1 is KGHSH and CDR2 is LQKENI. This CDR3 is CASSPPGRASYEQYF. Written as DNA, the CDR3 is TGTGCCAGCTCACCCCCTGGCAGGGCCTCCTACGAGCAGTACTTC.

This clonotype was seen ten or more times. The gene calls are TRBV20-1 and TRBJ1-1; D is unresolved. Germline CDR1 is DFQATT and CDR2 is SNEGSKA (reference sequence). The V gene lost 7 bases and the J gene lost 1 base, with 16 bases spanning the gap. This CDR3 has 14 amino acids. The CDR3 loop reads CSVEVGQTNTEAFF. CDR3 nucleotides: TGCAGTGTAGAAGTAGGGCAGACGAACACTGAAGCTTTCTTT.

This clonotype has ten or more counts. V is TRBV20-1 and J is TRBJ1-5; no definite D call. The V end was cut by 3 bases, the J end by 11 bases, with 11 bases between. This CDR3 is 11 amino acids long. Looked up from germline, CDR1 is DFQATT and CDR2 is SNEGSKA (reference sequence). The DNA of the CDR3 is TGCAGTGCTAGCAAAGAATGGGCCCAGCATTTT. Translation gives CSASKEWAQHF.

This clonotype was recorded a few times. This chain connects TRBV4-2 to TRBJ2-7, with TRBD2 matching 7 bases. Germline loops: CDR1 LGHNA, CDR2 YNFKEQ. V gave up 1 base and J gave up 7 bases; unmatched junction bases: 10. This CDR3 comprises 15 residues. This chain's CDR3 is CASSQVPASGGEQYF. The DNA for the CDR3 is TGTGCCAGCAGCCAAGTCCCCGCTAGCGGAGGTGAGCAGTACTTC.

This clonotype has a count of ten or more. The rearrangement joins TRBV18 to TRBJ2-7; D is undetermined. The CDR3 consists of 11 residues. Germline assignment: CDR1 KGHSH and CDR2 LQKENI. Trimming took off 5 bases at V and 1 base at J, with 3 bases between the two ends. The CDR3: CASSGSYEQYF. The CDR3 DNA reads as TGTGCCAGCTCAGGGTCCTACGAGCAGTACTTC. The complete variable domain, with remaining parts taken from reference TRBV18 and TRBJ2-7, reads NAGVMQNPRHLVRRRGQEARLRCSPMKGHSHVYWYRQLPEEGLKFMVYLQKENIIDESGMPKERFSAEFPKEGPSILRIQQVVRGDSAAYFCASSGSYEQYFGPGTRLTVT.

This clonotype was recorded many times. The chain combines TRBV11-1 with TRBJ2-2, with D unresolved. This CDR3 contains 13 residues. V lost 5 bases, J lost 6 bases, and 10 bases lay in between. From germline, CDR1 is SGHAT and CDR2 FQDESV (reference sequence). This CDR3 is CASSPIGSGELFF. In DNA form, the CDR3 reads TGTGCCAGCAGCCCGATTGGGTCCGGGGAGCTGTTTTTT. The full variable domain, its missing parts supplied by reference TRBV11-1 and TRBJ2-2, is EAEVAQSPRYKITEKSQAVAFWCDPISGHATLYWYRQILGQGPELLVQFQDESVVDDSQLPKDRFSAERLKGVDSTLKIQPAELGDSAMYLCASSPIGSGELFFGEGSRLTVL.

This clonotype was counted only a few times. The chain employs TRBV12-3 or TRBV12-4 and TRBJ2-5; TRBD2 is a possible D gene (6 bases). This CDR3 is 13 amino acids long. The ends were cut back, 1 base at V and 5 bases at J, with 8 bases in the middle. The CDR3 reads CASSLGTTETQYF. The CDR3 region has the DNA TGTGCCAGCAGTTTAGGGACTACGGAGACCCAGTACTTC.

This clonotype was recorded at least ten times. The rearrangement joins TRBV7-8 to TRBJ1-1; no reliable D call. CDR3 length: 15 residues. The germline CDR1 and CDR2 sequences are SGHVS and FQNEAQ. Trimming shortened V by 2 bases and J by 7 bases, and 17 bases separated the two germline ends. The CDR3 DNA reads TGTGCCAGCAGCTTAAGACCTTATTTCGAGGGTGAAGCTTTCTTT. Translating it yields CASSLRPYFEGEAFF.

This clonotype was observed at least ten times. The chain combines TRBV29-1 with TRBJ2-5; the D is unclear. Germline V gene data show CDR1 as SQVTM and CDR2 as ANQGSEA. Trimming shortened V by 0 bases and J by 7 bases, and 0 bases separated the two germline ends. The CDR3 contains 9 residues. DNA of the CDR3: TGCAGCGTTGAAGAGACCCAGTACTTC. This encodes CSVEETQYF.

This clonotype was found a few times. The V gene is TRBV5-1, the J gene TRBJ1-1; D is undetermined. Germline V CDR1 and CDR2: SGHRS, YFSETQ. Trimming stripped 2 bases from V and 1 base from J, with 12 bases between. The CDR3 loop spans 15 amino acids. CDR3 sequence reads: CASSFMAGSNTEAFF. The CDR3 bases are TGCGCCAGCAGCTTTATGGCCGGCTCGAACACTGAAGCTTTCTTT.

This clonotype was observed many times. J is TRBJ1-2 and V is TRBV4-3; TRBD1 might be the D (5 bases). This CDR3 contains 14 residues. Per the germline V gene, CDR1 is LGHNA and CDR2 is YSLEER. Between the trimmed V and J ends, which lost 0 bases and 7 bases, there was a span of 12 bases. This CDR3 reads CASSQDRQGAGYTF. CDR3 nucleotides: TGCGCCAGCAGCCAAGATCGGCAGGGCGCTGGCTACACCTTC.

The chain recombines TRBV14 with TRBJ2-1; either TRBD1 or TRBD2 may fit D (5 bases each). This CDR3 is built from 15 residues. Trimming stripped 1 base from V and 0 bases from J, with 7 bases between. CDR1 and CDR2 from the germline V gene are SGHDN and FVKESK. CDR3 sequence (DNA): TGTGCCAGCAGCCAAGTGGGGACCTCCTACAATGAGCAGTTCTTC. Protein product: CASSQVGTSYNEQFF.

The chain is built from TRBV29-1 and TRBJ1-4, with D uncertain. The length of the CDR3 is 13 residues. V lost 5 bases, J lost 5 bases, and 12 bases lay in between. Germline CDR1 reads SQVTM; CDR2 reads ANQGSEA. CDR3 nucleotides: TGCAGCGTTATGGTAAATCCAAATGAAAAACTGTTTTTT. Protein sequence: CSVMVNPNEKLFF.

This clonotype has a handful of counts. A read error may produce the germline difference seen at one junction end. The rearrangement uses TRBV4-2 and TRBJ2-5; D tentatively fits TRBD1 or TRBD2 (6 bases each). This CDR3 comprises 14 residues. Germline V gene sequence: CDR1 LGHNA, CDR2 YNFKEQ. DNA for the CDR3: TGTGCCAGCAACCAAGGGGGGATCCAAGAGACCCAGTACTTC. This gives the protein CASNQGGIQETQYF.

Points on this clonotype: This likely comes from a read error, as the CDR3 has no conserved phenylalanine or tryptophan at its end. The CDR3 DNA follows: TGTGCCGGCAGATCGCAGGGACCCGGGGAGCTGTTTTCT. Translated, it gives CAGRSQGPGELFS. The V gene is TRBV2, the J gene TRBJ2-2, with D perhaps matching TRBD1 or TRBD2 (5 bases each). Germline loops: CDR1 SNHLY, CDR2 FYNNEI. The CDR3 runs to 13 residues.

This chain joins TRBV5-5 and TRBJ1-5; D uncertain. The germline V gene encodes CDR1 SGHKS and CDR2 YYEKEE (reference sequence). V dropped 0 bases and J dropped 3 bases, with 13 bases sitting between them. This CDR3 has 16 amino acids. The CDR3 nucleotides are TGTGCCAGCAGCTTGGCCGGGGTATTTTTCAATCAGCCCCAGCATTTT. Its translation: CASSLAGVFFNQPQHF.

There are many counts of this clonotype. The genes are TRBV27 and TRBJ2-7; a possible D gene is TRBD2 (7 bases). CDR1 is MNHEY, CDR2 SMNVEV, per germline (reference sequence). The CDR3 is made up of 15 amino acids. Trimming shortened V by 4 bases and J by 3 bases, and 16 bases separated the two germline ends. Written as DNA, the CDR3 is TGTGCCAGCAGTTCCTCGGCGGGGGCAGGCTACGAGCAGTACTTC. Translation: CASSSSAGAGYEQYF.

As to this clonotype: The junction shows a germline mismatch at one end, possibly a read error. The chain links TRBV9 to TRBJ1-5; no firm D call. This CDR3 contains 15 residues. Germline V lookup: CDR1 SGDLS, CDR2 YYNGEE. For the CDR3, the DNA is TGTGTCAGCAGCGTAGCTGGGGTATCTGGCCAGCCCCAGCATTTT. Residues: CVSSVAGVSGQPQHF. Based on the CDR3 plus reference TRBV9 and TRBJ1-5, the full variable domain is DSGVTQTPKHLITATGQRVTLRCSPRSGDLSVYWYQQSLDQGLQFLIQYYNGEERAKGNILERFSAQQFPDLHSELNLSSLELGDSALYFCVSSVAGVSGQPQHFGDGTRLSIL.

This clonotype was counted many times. The chain has TRBV12-3 or TRBV12-4 and TRBJ2-7, with D possibly matching TRBD1 (5 bases). The CDR3 covers 14 residues. V lost 3 bases to trimming and J lost 5 bases, with 14 bases between them. CDR3 nucleotides: TGTGCCAGCAGTTTTTTCAGGACATCGAACGAGCAGTACTTC. Its protein product is CASSFFRTSNEQYF.

This clonotype was picked up many times. This rearrangement joins TRBV24-1 to TRBJ2-1; 8 positions agree with TRBD1. CDR3 length: 13 amino acids. V lost 9 bases to trimming and J lost 4 bases; unmatched junction nucleotides: 4. Germline values: CDR1 KGHDR, CDR2 SFDVKD. CDR3 in DNA: TGTGCCACCGGCCGGACAGGGTACAATGAGCAGTTCTTC. Translation: CATGRTGYNEQFF.

This clonotype occurred a few times. V is TRBV4-3 and J is TRBJ2-2; D may be TRBD2 (5 bases). V was clipped by 1 base and J by 4 bases, with 13 bases between them. The germline gives CDR1 LGHNA, CDR2 YSLEER. The length of the CDR3 is 16 residues. CDR3 protein: CASSQGRTRSTGELFF. The CDR3 DNA reads TGCGCCAGCAGCCAAGGGAGGACTCGATCCACCGGGGAGCTGTTTTTT.

V is TRBV25-1 and J is TRBJ2-2; 9 bases line up with TRBD1. CDR1 is MGHDK and CDR2 is SYGVNS in the germline V gene. The CDR3 consists of 16 residues. The ends lost 1 base at V and 8 bases at J; junction bases unmatched: 8. The DNA for the CDR3 is TGTGCCAGCAGTGAATGCTGGACAGGGGATTGTGGGGAGCTGTTTTTT. Residues: CASSECWTGDCGELFF.

A single count supports this clonotype. V and J are TRBV28 and TRBJ2-1, with 7 positions matching TRBD2. The V and J ends lost 7 bases and 3 bases, in that order; junction bases with no gene match: 12. The CDR3 runs to 16 residues. Germline V gives CDR1 MDHEN, CDR2 SYDVKM. The CDR3 sequence: CASIPGGGGNYNEQFF. In DNA form, the CDR3 reads TGTGCCAGCATCCCGGGGGGTGGCGGGAACTACAATGAGCAGTTCTTC.